The present TCR beta chain was sequenced within a study of T cells after yellow fever vaccination. Study outcomes and limitations: Researchers cautioned that FACS-sorted repertoires could harbor abundant clonotypes contaminating from the bulk population. It was a small share of clonotypes that appeared in both CD4 and CD8 compartments. Reappearing after the booster were most of the clones from primary vaccination (around 95% CD4, approximately 86% CD8).

TCRdb reprocessed the 5' RACE reads via MiXCR and lists one record per CDR3 protein. Counted here are 100,000 to 150,000 distinct CDR3 sequences, around 9.8% occurring once; the ten biggest clones make up about two fifths. This CDR3 has 17 residues. V gave up 3 bases and J gave up 5 bases, with 22 bases separating them. Germline CDR1 MNHEY, CDR2 SVGAGI. This clonotype turned up a few times. Its antigen is unidentified. The chain employs TRBV6-5 and TRBJ1-1, with D uncertain. The material was CD8+ T cells sorted from PBMCs, obtained on the day of the yellow fever booster vaccination. This receptor was obtained from a man between 18 and 29 years old who received the YFV17D yellow fever vaccine. CDR3 in DNA: TGTGCCAGCAGTTATTTTACGCGGGGTGGGTCGAGAACTGAAGCTTTCTTT. Its protein is CASSYFTRGGSRTEAFF.